This T cell receptor (beta chain) was identified during a study of blood T cell repertoires in COVID-19. The overall study: Material from acute and convalescent COVID-19 was sourced from the United States, Italy and Spain. Sources were T cells, B-cell-depleted T cells, or PBMCs; the material itself was cDNA or gDNA.

V lost 8 bases to trimming and J lost 4 bases; unmatched junction nucleotides: 10. CDR1 and CDR2 (germline): MNHEY, SVGAGI. This CDR3 is built from 15 residues. In the study's own analysis: Estimated nucleated cell counts came from reference gene primer amplification. Some clones are missing from TCRdb's copy, which holds only in-frame ones; the method was immunoSEQ multiplex PCR. V and J calls and clone size follow that table, whereas D and trimming were derived from the DNA. The sample holds approximately 40,000 clones, about 90% seen once. The V call is TRBV6-5, the J call TRBJ1-2; 10 nucleotides agree with TRBD1. The sequence came from a woman between 70 and 85 years old with acute or convalescent COVID-19. Sequencing input: peripheral blood. CDR3 protein: CASGLRTGGVYGYTF. As DNA, the CDR3 is TGTGCCAGCGGATTGAGGACAGGGGGGGTCTATGGCTACACCTTC.